This TCR beta chain was profiled in a study of CD8+CD57+ T cells in acquired aplastic anemia. Patients selected for sequencing had displayed CD8+CD57+ cell expansion by flow cytometry. Profiling that covered TCR beta VDJ and CDR3 relied on genomic DNA as its template. MiXCR, applied by TCRdb to the reads, yields one record per CDR3 protein. The table includes roughly 200,000 distinct CDR3 sequences, 50% to 65% detected once. J gave up 3 bases and V 5 bases, and 13 bases lay outside the gene matches. CDR1 is LNHDA, CDR2 SQIVND, per germline (reference sequence). The CDR3 loop spans 18 amino acids. Material: sorted CD4+, CD8+, or CD8+CD57+ T cells (not recorded which) from PBMCs. The rearrangement links TRBV19 to TRBJ1-1, with TRBD1 matching over 12 bases. The TCR comes from a human donor with aplastic anemia. The CDR3 is CASSSRPGQGARDTEAFF. DNA for the CDR3: TGTGCCAGTAGTTCGAGACCGGGACAGGGGGCAAGGGACACTGAAGCTTTCTTT.